This T cell receptor (beta chain) was captured in a study of T cells in Graves' hyperthyroidism and ophthalmopathy. Trimming left V 1 base short and J 0 bases short, with 9 bases between. The CDR3 is made up of 16 amino acids. Per germline, CDR1 LNHNV and CDR2 YYDKDF (reference sequence). The study left out patients who had uncontrolled infection, other autoimmune disease, pregnancy or lactation. Each diagnosis was grounded in clinical symptoms, serum thyroxine and TRAb, thyroid ultrasound, and orbital computed tomography. On this clonotype: The antigen remains unidentified.

Findings and caveats of the study: Using 13 V-J features, a model discriminated ophthalmopathy from stable hyperthyroidism. Ophthalmopathy was model-predicted a median roughly 6.3 months pre-onset.

TCR beta CDR3 regions were amplified from RNA. HTBI primers drove first-round RT-PCR of the TCR CDR3. From the multiplex PCR reads, TCRdb called clonotypes with MiXCR, one entry per CDR3 protein. In the table there are hundreds of thousands of distinct CDR3 sequences, roughly 20% of which are singletons. The gene calls are TRBV15 and TRBJ2-2; perhaps TRBD1 as D (6 bases). The origin of this receptor is a man aged 25-45 years with Graves' ophthalmopathy. Sequencing used blood. Here the CDR3 DNA reads TGTGCCACCAGCAGAGCTAAGGGGGCGAACACCGGGGAGCTGTTTTTT. Amino acid sequence: CATSRAKGANTGELFF.